These 26 T cell receptor beta chains were sequenced from one sample in a study of T cells in Graves' hyperthyroidism and ophthalmopathy. The source material, RNA transcripts, was used to amplify TCR beta CDR3 regions. HTBI primers were the set used in a first-round RT-PCR of the TCR CDR3. TCRdb processed the multiplex PCR reads anew with MiXCR; each CDR3 protein has one entry. The sample lists about 700,000 distinct CDR3 sequences, around 15% seen once, with approximately 10% in the top ten. Sequences were obtained from blood. The receptor source for this set is a woman younger than 35 with Graves' hyperthyroidism.

This clonotype was observed many times. The rearrangement joins TRBV5-6 to TRBJ2-1; 11 bases line up with TRBD2. CDR3 length equals 18 residues. Germline loops: CDR1 SGHDT, CDR2 YYEEEE. Trimming took 3 bases from V and 3 from J; bases not matched to a gene: 11. CDR3 protein: CASSSPGTSGPIYNEQFF. CDR3 in DNA: TGTGCCAGCAGCTCCCCCGGGACTAGCGGACCAATCTACAATGAGCAGTTCTTC.

This clonotype occurred many times. The genes are TRBV3-1 and TRBJ1-2, with D unresolved. Germline CDR1 and CDR2: LGHDT and YNNKEL (reference sequence). This CDR3 comprises 15 residues. V lost 1 base and J lost 4, with 13 bases in between. CDR3 residues: CASSQGWQNLYGYTF. CDR3 DNA: TGTGCCAGCAGCCAAGGTTGGCAGAATCTCTATGGCTACACCTTC. The whole variable domain, remainder taken from reference TRBV3-1 and TRBJ1-2, is DTAVSQTPKYLVTQMGNDKSIKCEQNLGHDTMYWYKQDSKKFLKIMFSYNNKELIINETVPNRFSPKSPDKAHLNLHINSLELGDSAVYFCASSQGWQNLYGYTFGSGTRLTVV.

This clonotype was recorded at least ten times. This rearrangement joins TRBV5-5 to TRBJ1-1, with D uncertain. This CDR3 has 15 amino acids. CDR1 and CDR2 from the germline V gene are SGHKS and YYEKEE (reference sequence). Trimming left V 3 bases short and J 4 bases short, with 16 bases between. The CDR3 is CASSWREPTTTEAFF. CDR3 sequence (DNA): TGTGCCAGCAGCTGGAGGGAACCCACCACCACTGAAGCTTTCTTT. Full variable domain (rest looked up from reference TRBV5-5 and TRBJ1-1): DAGVTQSPTHLIKTRGQQVTLRCSPISGHKSVSWYQQVLGQGPQFIFQYYEKEERGRGNFPDRFSARQFPNYSSELNVNALLLGDSALYLCASSWREPTTTEAFFGQGTRLTVV.

This clonotype occurred many times. The V and J genes are TRBV28 and TRBJ2-2; 9 bases align to TRBD2. From germline, CDR1 is MDHEN and CDR2 SYDVKM. The length of the CDR3 is 12 residues. The V segment lost 8 bases and the J segment 7 bases; nucleotides outside the gene matches: 2. The CDR3 loop is CASRLADGELFF. CDR3 DNA: TGTGCCAGCCGACTAGCGGACGGGGAGCTGTTTTTT.

This clonotype occurred many times. V usage is TRBV20-1 and J usage is TRBJ1-2, with D hard to call. V lost 3 bases and J 7 bases, leaving 15 bases between the germline ends. This CDR3 has 13 amino acids. From germline, CDR1 is DFQATT and CDR2 SNEGSKA (reference sequence). The CDR3 spells CSARNMDPSGYTF. The DNA of the CDR3 is TGCAGTGCTAGGAACATGGACCCTAGTGGCTACACCTTC.

This clonotype was counted between two and nine times. The CDR3 spells CASSRDGTYNEQFF. In DNA form, the CDR3 reads TGCGCCAGCAGCCGGGACGGTACCTACAATGAGCAGTTCTTC. This sequence joins TRBV5-1 and TRBJ2-1; D may be TRBD1 or TRBD2 (5 bases each). With 4 bases removed from V and 2 bases from J, the gap between germline ends came to 10 bases. The CDR3 totals 14 residues. Germline values: CDR1 SGHRS, CDR2 YFSETQ.

The J gene is TRBJ2-3, the V gene TRBV9, with D unresolved. Trimming removed 1 base from V and 8 bases from J, with 8 bases in between. Per the germline V gene, CDR1 is SGDLS and CDR2 is YYNGEE. There are 12 residues in the CDR3. This CDR3 reads CASSVYLGTQYF. The DNA for the CDR3 is TGTGCCAGCAGCGTATATCTAGGTACGCAGTATTTT.

The chain combines TRBV6-2 or TRBV6-3 with TRBJ2-3, with 7 bases aligning to TRBD1. The CDR3 is 14 residues long. With 6 bases clipped from V and 6 bases from J, the junction kept 9 bases outside the gene matches. Germline assignment: CDR1 MNHEY and CDR2 SVGEGT. CDR3 in amino acids: CASSRVDRADTQYF. Here the CDR3 DNA reads TGTGCCAGCAGCCGTGTAGACAGGGCCGATACGCAGTATTTT.

A few counts support this clonotype. The rearrangement links TRBV7-2 to TRBJ2-7, with D possibly matching TRBD1 (6 bases). The CDR3 length is 15 residues. The germline CDR1 and CDR2 sequences are SGHTA and FQGNSA. V dropped 4 bases and J dropped 2 bases, with 15 bases sitting between them. CDR3 in amino acids: CASSWGQGHTYEQYF. The CDR3 DNA is TGTGCCAGCAGCTGGGGGCAGGGCCACACCTACGAGCAGTACTTC.

The V gene is TRBV9, the J gene TRBJ2-7; 12 nucleotides align to TRBD1. The CDR3 consists of 14 residues. CDR1 and CDR2 (germline): SGDLS, YYNGEE. Trimming cost V 2 bases and J 9 bases; bases outside gene matches: 6. The CDR3 DNA follows: TGTGCCAGCAGCGTCGGGACAGGGGGCACGGGGCAGTACTTC. Protein product: CASSVGTGGTGQYF.

This sequence joins TRBV25-1 and TRBJ1-2; a weak D match, TRBD1 (5 bases). The CDR3 totals 11 residues. Germline V gives CDR1 MGHDK, CDR2 SYGVNS. Trimming shortened V by 10 bases and J by 8 bases, and 14 bases separated the two germline ends. The CDR3 here is CATGGTAGYTF. The CDR3 DNA follows: TGTGCCACCGGGGGGACGGCCGGCTACACCTTC.

There are many counts of this clonotype. The chain joins TRBV3-1 to TRBJ1-1; maybe TRBD1 (5 bases). Per the germline V gene, CDR1 is LGHDT and CDR2 is YNNKEL (reference sequence). The V and J ends lost 0 bases and 4 bases respectively, with 9 bases between them. The CDR3 sequence is 14 residues long. The CDR3 is CASSQEGVFTEAFF. The CDR3 DNA reads as TGTGCCAGCAGCCAAGAAGGGGTTTTCACTGAAGCTTTCTTT.

This clonotype has a handful of counts. A read error may produce the germline difference seen at one junction end. The CDR3 DNA reads TGTGCCAGCAATCCCTGGAGGGCCAAACACAATGAGCAGTCCTTC. It encodes CASNPWRAKHNEQSF. V usage is TRBV6-1 and J usage is TRBJ2-1; D is possibly TRBD2 (6 bases). The germline gives CDR1 MNHNS, CDR2 SASEGT. This CDR3 is 15 amino acids long.

V usage is TRBV4-1 and J usage is TRBJ2-1, with 9 bases aligning to TRBD2. From germline, CDR1 is MGHRA and CDR2 YSYEKL. CDR3 length: 17 residues. Germline trimming cut 0 bases from V and 4 bases from J; bases unmatched to any gene: 7. The CDR3 sequence is CASSQDVVREGYNEQFF. The CDR3 DNA follows: TGCGCCAGCAGCCAAGATGTCGTGCGGGAGGGATACAATGAGCAGTTCTTC.

The table lists this clonotype with many counts. The rearrangement uses TRBV13 and TRBJ2-7; 7 bases match TRBD1. This CDR3 is built from 14 residues. Trimming cost V 5 bases and J 2 bases; bases outside gene matches: 6. Germline V gene data show CDR1 as PRHDT and CDR2 as FYEKMQ (reference sequence). DNA for the CDR3: TGTGCCAGCAGCGCCCGGACAGGTACCTACGAGCAGTACTTC. Its translation: CASSARTGTYEQYF.

This clonotype showed up just a few times. The V gene is TRBV12-3 or TRBV12-4, the J gene TRBJ2-5, with TRBD1 matching over 7 bases. Trimming removed 6 bases from V and 3 bases from J; junction bases left unmatched: 13. The length of the CDR3 is 16 residues. DNA of the CDR3: TGTGCCAGCAGCTTCCGATCGACAGGGACAAAAGAGACCCAGTACTTC. Amino acid sequence: CASSFRSTGTKETQYF.

With respect to this clonotype: A read error is possible here, since a much larger clone lies one base away. This CDR3 is CASEQSGSDTGELFF. The CDR3 bases are TGTGCCAGCGAGCAAAGCGGGAGCGACACCGGGGAGCTGTTTTTT. The rearrangement joins TRBV2 to TRBJ2-2, with 8 bases fitting TRBD2. The CDR3 loop spans 15 amino acids. V dropped 8 bases and J dropped 3; count of bases not matched to a gene: 8. Germline assignment: CDR1 SNHLY and CDR2 FYNNEI.

The V call is TRBV7-8, the J call TRBJ2-1; no clear D. Trimming pared 5 bases from V and 9 bases from J, leaving 11 bases between. The germline V gene encodes CDR1 SGHVS and CDR2 FQNEAQ. The CDR3 runs to 12 residues. The CDR3 here is CASSPARSEQFF. DNA for the CDR3: TGTGCCAGCAGCCCAGCCAGGAGTGAGCAGTTCTTC.

The rearrangement links TRBV19 to TRBJ1-1; D unresolved. The V gene lost 8 bases and the J gene lost 0 bases, with 10 bases spanning the gap. From germline, CDR1 is LNHDA and CDR2 SQIVND (reference sequence). The CDR3 consists of 13 residues. The CDR3 bases are TGTGCCAGTGCAACAGCCTTGAACACTGAAGCTTTCTTT. It codes for CASATALNTEAFF.

This clonotype was recorded once. V usage is TRBV9 and J usage is TRBJ1-6; D unresolved. The ends were cut back, 0 bases at V and 4 bases at J, with 5 bases in the middle. This CDR3 region has 14 residues. Germline V gene lookup returns CDR1 SGDLS and CDR2 YYNGEE. CDR3 protein: CASSVGQYNSPLHF. Here the CDR3 DNA reads TGTGCCAGCAGCGTAGGACAATATAATTCACCCCTCCACTTT.

The genes are TRBV11-2 and TRBJ1-2, with 8 positions matching TRBD1. The length of the CDR3 is 16 residues. The trim removed 4 bases at V and 4 bases at J, leaving 11 bases unmatched. Germline V CDR1 and CDR2: SGHAT, FQNNGV. The DNA of the CDR3 is TGTGCCAGCAGCTCTTCCCTTGACAGGGGCCTCTATGGCTACACCTTC. Protein product: CASSSSLDRGLYGYTF. Together with reference TRBV11-2 and TRBJ1-2, the CDR3 gives the full variable domain: EAGVAQSPRYKIIEKRQSVAFWCNPISGHATLYWYQQILGQGPKLLIQFQNNGVVDDSQLPKDRFSAERLKGVDSTLKIQPAKLEDSAVYLCASSSSLDRGLYGYTFGSGTRLTVV.

This clonotype occurred a few times. This chain uses TRBV4-1 with TRBJ2-5, with D uncertain. V lost 0 bases and J 4 bases, leaving 12 bases between the germline ends. The CDR3 length is 15 residues. The germline V gene has CDR1 MGHRA and CDR2 YSYEKL. The CDR3 reads CASSQDRLVRETQYF. CDR3 in DNA: TGCGCCAGCAGCCAAGATCGCCTAGTGCGAGAGACCCAGTACTTC.

The rearrangement uses TRBV7-8 and TRBJ2-5, with D perhaps assigned TRBD1 or TRBD2 (5 bases each). CDR3 length equals 16 residues. V lost 1 base and J lost 5, with 17 bases in between. Germline values: CDR1 SGHVS, CDR2 FQNEAQ. As DNA, the CDR3 is TGTGCCAGCAGCTTAGTGGGGGAGCAGGAAAGGGAGACCCAGTACTTC. Its translation: CASSLVGEQERETQYF.

This clonotype was seen a few times. The V and J genes are TRBV10-3 and TRBJ2-3, with D perhaps matching TRBD1 (5 bases). Germline V gives CDR1 ENHRY, CDR2 SYGVKD. The V end lost 5 bases, the J end lost 6 bases, and 18 bases lay between the germline ends. The CDR3 runs to 15 residues. The DNA for the CDR3 is TGTGCCATCAGTCCGGCTCAAGGGGAACCGGATACGCAGTATTTT. The encoded protein is CAISPAQGEPDTQYF.

This rearrangement joins TRBV6-1 to TRBJ1-1, with D tentatively TRBD1 (5 bases). Germline assignment: CDR1 MNHNS and CDR2 SASEGT. Between the trimmed V and J ends, which lost 6 bases and 3 bases, there was a span of 11 bases. The CDR3 is 13 residues long. The CDR3 region is CASRPGGYTEAFF. For the CDR3, the DNA is TGTGCCAGCAGACCCGGGGGATACACTGAAGCTTTCTTT.

This clonotype showed up many times. This chain connects TRBV10-3 to TRBJ2-7, with 10 bases aligning to TRBD1. Trimming at V came to 7 bases and at J to 6 bases, leaving 12 bases not matched to a gene. Germline V gene lookup returns CDR1 ENHRY and CDR2 SYGVKD. This CDR3 is 15 amino acids long. The CDR3 DNA sequence: TGTGCCATCACCGATCGGACAGGGGGTTCCCCCGAGCAGTACTTC. It encodes CAITDRTGGSPEQYF.